A single sample gave rise to the 27 T cell receptor beta chains below, sequenced in a study of blood T cell repertoires in COVID-19. Clones were sequenced by immunoSEQ multiplex PCR, and TCRdb holds only the in-frame ones, with some missing. Found here are more than 60,000 clones, about 82% of them singletons; the top ten hold approximately 16%. Material: peripheral blood. These receptors all stem from a human donor in a cohort sampled during active COVID-19.

The chain has TRBV5-6 and TRBJ2-4; TRBD2 agrees at 7 bases. V gave up 4 bases and J gave up 1 base; unmatched junction bases: 8. The CDR3 contains 16 residues. Germline V gene sequence: CDR1 SGHDT, CDR2 YYEEEE. The CDR3 bases are TGTGCCAGCAGCCCCCTCGTGGGGGGGGCCAAAAACATTCAGTACTTC. This translates into CASSPLVGGAKNIQYF.

This clone was counted only a few times. The chain has TRBV4-1 and TRBJ2-1; D gene uncertain. V shed 0 bases and J shed 7 bases, with 13 bases lying between them. This CDR3 is built from 15 residues. CDR1 and CDR2 (germline): MGHRA, YSYEKL. CDR3 residues: CASSQDRYPQNEQFF. The CDR3 nucleotides read TGCGCCAGCAGCCAAGACCGCTACCCCCAAAATGAGCAGTTCTTC.

The chain joins TRBV2 to TRBJ1-5, with TRBD1 identical over 9 bases. The V and J ends lost 6 bases and 7 bases, in that order; junction bases with no gene match: 7. The CDR3 length is 14 residues. Germline-derived CDR1 and CDR2 are SNHLY and FYNNEI. The CDR3 nucleotides read TGTGCCAGCAGCCAAGGGACAGGGTGGCAGCCCCAGCATTTT. Its protein product is CASSQGTGWQPQHF.

The chain couples TRBV20-1 to TRBJ1-5; a possible D gene is TRBD1 (5 bases). Germline-derived CDR1 and CDR2 are DFQATT and SNEGSKA (reference sequence). The CDR3 runs to 14 residues. V was shortened by 6 bases and J by 0 bases, with 12 bases between the two germline ends. Here the CDR3 reads CSASDRYSNQPQHF. In DNA form, the CDR3 reads TGCAGTGCCAGTGACAGATATAGCAATCAGCCCCAGCATTTT.

The rearrangement uses TRBV12-3 or TRBV12-4 and TRBJ1-5; D may be TRBD1 (5 bases). This CDR3 is 13 amino acids long. V lost 7 bases, J lost 7 bases, and 14 bases lay in between. This CDR3 is CASTQAGRQPQHF. DNA of the CDR3: TGTGCCAGCACCCAGGCAGGGCGCCAGCCCCAGCATTTT.

This chain uses TRBV5-5 with TRBJ1-1, with a weak D call TRBD1 (5 bases). Deletions cut 1 base from V and 1 base from J, with 11 bases between. Germline V gene sequence: CDR1 SGHKS, CDR2 YYEKEE (reference sequence). The CDR3 totals 15 residues. The CDR3 region has the DNA TGTGCCAGCAGCTTGTATGGGGCCCAGAACACTGAAGCTTTCTTT. Translating it yields CASSLYGAQNTEAFF. The full variable domain, completed using reference TRBV5-5 and TRBJ1-1, is DAGVTQSPTHLIKTRGQQVTLRCSPISGHKSVSWYQQVLGQGPQFIFQYYEKEERGRGNFPDRFSARQFPNYSSELNVNALLLGDSALYLCASSLYGAQNTEAFFGQGTRLTVV.

V gene TRBV27 combines with J gene TRBJ1-1; D perhaps matches TRBD1 (5 bases). V was pared by 5 bases and J by 1 base, with 8 bases between. Germline CDR1 reads MNHEY; CDR2 reads SMNVEV (reference sequence). The CDR3 covers 13 residues. The CDR3 DNA follows: TGTGCCAGCAGTGAGACAGAGAACACTGAAGCTTTCTTT. Encoded protein: CASSETENTEAFF.

In its sample, this clone was seen once. The chain uses TRBV19 and TRBJ1-1, with TRBD1 matching 9 bases. CDR1 and CDR2 from the germline V gene are LNHDA and SQIVND (reference sequence). V shed 6 bases, J shed 5 bases, and the junction held 16 bases outside the gene matches. The CDR3 has 17 residues. CDR3 loop: CASSLGDRVGRSTEAFF. CDR3 nucleotides: TGTGCCAGTAGCCTGGGGGACAGGGTCGGGAGGAGTACTGAAGCTTTCTTT. Variable domain in full (rest from reference TRBV19 and TRBJ1-1): DGGITQSPKYLFRKEGQNVTLSCEQNLNHDAMYWYRQDPGQGLRLIYYSQIVNDFQKGDIAEGYSVSREKKESFPLTVTSAQKNPTAFYLCASSLGDRVGRSTEAFFGQGTRLTVV.

The genes are TRBV7-2 and TRBJ2-1, with TRBD1 matching 7 bases. V dropped 6 bases and J dropped 0; count of bases not matched to a gene: 5. CDR3 length: 15 amino acids. CDR1 and CDR2 (germline): SGHTA, FQGNSA. CDR3 residues: CASRPDRSSYNEQFF. The CDR3 coding sequence is TGTGCCAGCAGACCGGACAGGAGCTCCTACAATGAGCAGTTCTTC.

V and J are TRBV7-8 and TRBJ1-2; D is unresolved. V dropped 5 bases and J dropped 0 bases, with 10 bases sitting between them. The CDR3 is 14 amino acids. Germline CDR1 reads SGHVS; CDR2 reads FQNEAQ. In nucleotides, the CDR3 is TGTGCCAGCAGCCAAAGCCTTACTAACTATGGCTACACCTTC. This codes for CASSQSLTNYGYTF.

The chain links TRBV29-1 to TRBJ1-2, with 7 bases that match TRBD1. The CDR3 loop spans 11 amino acids. Germline V gene lookup returns CDR1 SQVTM and CDR2 ANQGSEA. V lost 6 bases and J lost 4; bases outside the gene matches: 2. The CDR3 sequence: CSVGTVYGYTF. CDR3 DNA sequence: TGCAGCGTGGGGACAGTCTATGGCTACACCTTC. The variable domain in full, completed from reference TRBV29-1 and TRBJ1-2, reads SAVISQKPSRDICQRGTSLTIQCQVDSQVTMMFWYRQQPGQSLTLIATANQGSEATYESGFVIDKFPISRPNLTFSTLTVSNMSPEDSSIYLCSVGTVYGYTFGSGTRLTVV.

In its sample, this clone was seen once. V and J are TRBV5-1 and TRBJ1-4; no clear D gene. V lost 7 bases and J lost 3, with 10 bases in between. The germline CDR1 and CDR2 sequences are SGHRS and YFSETQ. The CDR3 has 13 residues. In DNA form, the CDR3 reads TGCGCCAGCTGTTTCCAGGCTAATGAAAAACTGTTTTTT. Amino acid sequence: CASCFQANEKLFF.

V gene TRBV6-6 combines with J gene TRBJ1-1; 8 nucleotides align to TRBD1. CDR1 is MNHNY and CDR2 is SVGAGI in the germline V gene (reference sequence). This CDR3 region has 14 residues. The J segment lost 6 bases and the V segment lost 5 bases, leaving 8 bases of the junction unmatched. The CDR3 here is CASSGEDREAEAFF. The CDR3 region has the DNA TGTGCCAGCAGTGGGGAGGACAGGGAGGCTGAAGCTTTCTTT.

This rearrangement joins TRBV9 to TRBJ2-5; 13 nucleotides align to TRBD2. The CDR3 covers 15 residues. Germline V gene lookup returns CDR1 SGDLS and CDR2 YYNGEE. V shed 2 bases and J 4 bases; nucleotides not matched to a gene: 2. The CDR3 sequence: CASSVTSGGRETQYF. The CDR3 nucleotides are TGTGCCAGCAGCGTGACTAGCGGGGGGCGAGAGACCCAGTACTTC. The full variable domain, in which reference TRBV9 and TRBJ2-5 provide the parts outside the CDR3, is DSGVTQTPKHLITATGQRVTLRCSPRSGDLSVYWYQQSLDQGLQFLIQYYNGEERAKGNILERFSAQQFPDLHSELNLSSLELGDSALYFCASSVTSGGRETQYFGPGTRLLVL.

V and J are TRBV14 and TRBJ1-1; 11 bases are a match to TRBD1. V shed 1 base, J shed 11 bases, and the junction held 3 bases outside the gene matches. Per the germline V gene, CDR1 is SGHDN and CDR2 is FVKESK. The CDR3 runs to 13 residues. As DNA, the CDR3 is TGTGCCAGCAGCCAAGGGACAGGGGGCGACGCTTTCTTT. Protein: CASSQGTGGDAFF.

A single count supports this clone. The gene calls are TRBV19 and TRBJ1-5, with D maybe TRBD1 (5 bases). The germline V and J ends were trimmed by 6 bases and 1 base, with 13 bases remaining between them. The CDR3 runs 15 residues. Germline-derived CDR1 and CDR2 are LNHDA and SQIVND (reference sequence). The CDR3 bases are TGTGCCAGTAGGGGGTGGGGGGAGAGCAATCAGCCCCAGCATTTT. This sequence encodes CASRGWGESNQPQHF. Full variable domain (outside the CDR3, taken from reference TRBV19 and TRBJ1-5): DGGITQSPKYLFRKEGQNVTLSCEQNLNHDAMYWYRQDPGQGLRLIYYSQIVNDFQKGDIAEGYSVSREKKESFPLTVTSAQKNPTAFYLCASRGWGESNQPQHFGDGTRLSIL.

The chain has TRBV6-5 and TRBJ2-3; D is possibly TRBD2 (6 bases). The ends were cut back, 6 bases at V and 4 bases at J, with 14 bases in the middle. The CDR3 has 14 amino acids. The germline CDR1 and CDR2 sequences are MNHEY and SVGAGI. The CDR3 loop reads CASSSKSGADTQYF. In nucleotides, the CDR3 is TGTGCCAGCAGCTCAAAGTCGGGGGCAGATACGCAGTATTTT.

The CDR3 DNA reads TGTGCTAGCCAGGGGTCTGTCTCCTACGAGCAGTACTTC. It is translated as CASQGSVSYEQYF. The V call is TRBV12-5, the J call TRBJ2-7; weak D call: TRBD1 (6 bases). With 9 bases removed from V and 0 bases from J, the gap between germline ends came to 12 bases. This CDR3 comprises 13 residues. Germline V gene sequence: CDR1 LGHNT, CDR2 FRNRAP.

J is TRBJ2-2 and V is TRBV9; 12 nucleotides match TRBD1. V was pared by 4 bases and J by 5 bases, with 6 bases of the junction left unmatched. Germline CDR1 reads SGDLS; CDR2 reads YYNGEE. The CDR3 covers 16 residues. CDR3 nucleotide sequence: TGTGCCAGCAGCAACCGGGACAGGGGGCGTACCGGGGAGCTGTTTTTT. Amino acid sequence: CASSNRDRGRTGELFF.

This clone was seen a handful of times. The chain uses TRBV5-6 and TRBJ2-3, with 13 positions matching TRBD2. Germline V gene data show CDR1 as SGHDT and CDR2 as YYEEEE. This CDR3 contains 16 residues. V lost 4 bases to trimming and J lost 3 bases; unmatched junction nucleotides: 5. CDR3 loop: CASSQLAGGPTDTQYF. CDR3 nucleotides: TGTGCCAGCAGCCAACTAGCGGGGGGGCCAACAGATACGCAGTATTTT.

This clone was counted once. V usage is TRBV7-9 and J usage is TRBJ1-6, with D possibly matching TRBD1 (5 bases). Deletions cut 6 bases from V and 10 bases from J, with 28 bases between. Germline V lookup: CDR1 SEHNR, CDR2 FQNEAQ (reference sequence). There are 18 residues in the CDR3. The CDR3 DNA is TGTGCCAGCAGGCCGACCTCGGGCGGGGGAAGGGGCTTATCACCCCTCCACTTT. Translation gives CASRPTSGGGRGLSPLHF.

The sample holds one count of this clone. CDR3 region: CASSNSGGSYNEQFF. Written as DNA, the CDR3 is TGTGCCAGCAGTAACAGCGGGGGCTCGTACAATGAGCAGTTCTTC. The chain is built from TRBV2 and TRBJ2-1; 8 positions agree with TRBD2. This CDR3 has 15 residues. J was trimmed by 4 bases and V by 5 bases; bases with no gene match: 7. Germline CDR1 is SNHLY and CDR2 is FYNNEI.

J is TRBJ1-5 and V is TRBV19, with TRBD1 identical over 10 bases. Unmatched junction bases numbered 6, after V lost 4 bases and J lost 0 bases. The CDR3 extends over 17 amino acids. Germline V gene lookup returns CDR1 LNHDA and CDR2 SQIVND (reference sequence). The CDR3 here is CASSKTGTGVSNQPQHF. CDR3 nucleotide sequence: TGTGCCAGTAGTAAAACCGGGACAGGGGTTAGCAATCAGCCCCAGCATTTT.

This chain connects TRBV19 to TRBJ1-4; D remains ambiguous. The CDR3 is made up of 13 amino acids. Looked up from germline, CDR1 is LNHDA and CDR2 is SQIVND (reference sequence). V was cut by 6 bases and J by 2 bases, with 7 bases left in between. CDR3 amino acids: CASRTGTNEKLFF. CDR3 DNA sequence: TGTGCCAGTAGAACCGGGACTAATGAAAAACTGTTTTTT.

The rearrangement joins TRBV6-5 to TRBJ1-2; 9 nucleotides match TRBD1. The J segment lost 3 bases and the V segment lost 5 bases, leaving 4 bases of the junction unmatched. The CDR3 is 14 residues long. Looked up from germline, CDR1 is MNHEY and CDR2 is SVGAGI. The CDR3 DNA reads as TGTGCCAGCAGTCCGGGACAGGGTGACTATGGCTACACCTTC. This encodes CASSPGQGDYGYTF.

V is TRBV19 and J is TRBJ2-2; a possible D gene is TRBD1 (7 bases). This CDR3 region has 16 residues. Germline lookup yields CDR1 LNHDA and CDR2 SQIVND (reference sequence). V was pared by 7 bases and J by 2 bases, with 17 bases between. The CDR3 DNA follows: TGTGCCAGTACTTTGGTTGGAGGGGGCAACACCGGGGAGCTGTTTTTT. This translates into CASTLVGGGNTGELFF.

There are a few counts of this clone. The chain has TRBV4-2 and TRBJ1-3; 9 bases line up with TRBD1. Trimming took 0 bases from V and 4 from J; bases not matched to a gene: 4. CDR3 size: 16 residues. The germline V gene encodes CDR1 LGHNA and CDR2 YNFKEQ. The CDR3 nucleotides read TGTGCCAGCAGCCAAGAGGGACAGGGTGTAGGAAACACCATATATTTT. Protein: CASSQEGQGVGNTIYF.